This record covers a single TCR beta chain. The protocol was immunoSEQ multiplex PCR, while the TCRdb copy is restricted to in-frame clones and leaves out a portion. The table shows roughly 220,000 clones, with more than 70% occurring only once. There are 15 residues in the CDR3. Trimming removed 0 bases from V and 7 bases from J, with 13 bases in between. The germline gives CDR1 MNHEY, CDR2 SMNVEV (reference sequence). This entry comes from a study of cytotoxic CD8 clonotypes in ibrutinib-treated CLL. Study at large: Researchers reported more than nine relapsed/refractory and fewer than 16 treatment-naive patients, fewer than 18 of them IGHV unmutated. Productive templates per sample averaged 255,043; productive rearrangements, some 99,000. Response sampling took place at median approximately 12 months of treatment, range 6 to 36.

The rearrangement uses TRBV27 and TRBJ2-1; D is undetermined. Sequencing used PBMCs, obtained after 12 months of ibrutinib treatment. The sequence was obtained from a human donor with chronic lymphocytic leukemia. This CDR3 reads CASSLSLLLGNEQFF. The CDR3 coding sequence is TGTGCCAGCAGTTTATCTTTGCTTTTAGGTAATGAGCAGTTCTTC.